This T cell receptor (beta chain) was identified during a study of cytomegalovirus exposure and HLA in healthy donors. This CDR3 has 15 amino acids. With V trimmed by 3 bases and J by 10 bases, 10 bases remained unmatched. From germline, CDR1 is SGHRS and CDR2 YFSETQ. This PCR relied on a set of 60 Vbeta primers and 13 Jbeta primers. TCRdb keeps only in-frame clones here, not all; method: immunoSEQ multiplex PCR. The data contain around 55,000 clones, 55% to 85% of them singletons. The sequenced sample was PBMCs. The sequence derives from a man aged 35-49 years in good health and CMV-seropositive. J is TRBJ1-6 and V is TRBV5-1, with 7 nucleotides matching TRBD1. The CDR3 DNA reads TGCGCCAGCAGCTCCGACGGACAGGACGGATCACCCCTCCACTTT. The encoded protein is CASSSDGQDGSPLHF.